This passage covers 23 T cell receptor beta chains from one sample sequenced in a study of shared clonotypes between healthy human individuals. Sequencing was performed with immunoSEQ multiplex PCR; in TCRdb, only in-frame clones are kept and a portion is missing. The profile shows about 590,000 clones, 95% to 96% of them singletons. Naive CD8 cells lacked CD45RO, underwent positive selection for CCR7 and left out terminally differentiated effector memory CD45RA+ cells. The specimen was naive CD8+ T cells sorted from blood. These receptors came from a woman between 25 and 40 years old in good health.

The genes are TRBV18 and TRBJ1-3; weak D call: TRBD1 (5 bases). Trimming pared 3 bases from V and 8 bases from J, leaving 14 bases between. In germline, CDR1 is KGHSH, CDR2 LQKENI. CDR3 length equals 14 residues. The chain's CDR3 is CASSPDSLADTIYF. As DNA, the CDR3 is TGTGCCAGCTCACCTGACAGCCTAGCGGACACCATATATTTT.

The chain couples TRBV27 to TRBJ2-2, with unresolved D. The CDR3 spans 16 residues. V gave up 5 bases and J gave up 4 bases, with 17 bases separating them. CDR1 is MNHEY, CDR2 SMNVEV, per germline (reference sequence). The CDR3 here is CASSAYEDEFTGELFF. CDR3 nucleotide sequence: TGTGCCAGCAGTGCCTATGAGGATGAGTTCACCGGGGAGCTGTTTTTT.

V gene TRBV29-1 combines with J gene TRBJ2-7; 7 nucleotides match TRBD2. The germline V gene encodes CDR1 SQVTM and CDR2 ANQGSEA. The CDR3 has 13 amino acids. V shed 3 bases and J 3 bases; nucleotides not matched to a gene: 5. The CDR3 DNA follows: TGCAGCGTTGAGGTAGGCGGGAGCTACGAGCAGTACTTC. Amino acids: CSVEVGGSYEQYF.

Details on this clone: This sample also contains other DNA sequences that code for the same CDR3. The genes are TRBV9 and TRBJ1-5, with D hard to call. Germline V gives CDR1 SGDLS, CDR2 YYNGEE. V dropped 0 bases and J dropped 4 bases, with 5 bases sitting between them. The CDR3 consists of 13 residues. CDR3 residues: CASSVDGNQPQHF. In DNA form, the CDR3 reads TGTGCCAGCAGCGTAGACGGTAATCAGCCCCAGCATTTT.

For the CDR3, the DNA is TGTGCCAGCAACAATCCGGAAGGGCCAGAAACCGGGGAGCTGTTTTTT. This gives the protein CASNNPEGPETGELFF. The J gene is TRBJ2-2, the V gene TRBV28; D is uncertain. This CDR3 has 16 residues. Germline loops: CDR1 MDHEN, CDR2 SYDVKM. Trimming removed 7 bases from V and 5 bases from J, with 20 bases in between.

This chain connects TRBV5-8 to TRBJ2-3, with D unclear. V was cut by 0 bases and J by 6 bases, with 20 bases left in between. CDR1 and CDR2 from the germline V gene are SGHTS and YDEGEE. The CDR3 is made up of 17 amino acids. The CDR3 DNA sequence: TGTGCCAGCAGCTTGGCCCTGGTCTCCAGTACCAGGGATACGCAGTATTTT. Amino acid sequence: CASSLALVSSTRDTQYF.

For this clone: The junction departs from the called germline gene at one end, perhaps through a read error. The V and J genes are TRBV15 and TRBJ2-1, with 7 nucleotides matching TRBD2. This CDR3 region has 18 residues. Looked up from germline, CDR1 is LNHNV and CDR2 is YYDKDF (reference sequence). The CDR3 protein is CATSRVATAGPSFNEQFF. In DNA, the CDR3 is TGTGCCACCAGCAGAGTAGCCACAGCGGGGCCATCCTTCAATGAGCAGTTCTTC.

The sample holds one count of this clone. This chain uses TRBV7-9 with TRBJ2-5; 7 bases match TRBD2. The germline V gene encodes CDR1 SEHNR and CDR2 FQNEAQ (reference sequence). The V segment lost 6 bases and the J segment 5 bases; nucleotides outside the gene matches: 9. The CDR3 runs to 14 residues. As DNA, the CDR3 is TGTGCCAGCAGTTTCCCAGCGGGATTGGAGACCCAGTACTTC. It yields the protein CASSFPAGLETQYF. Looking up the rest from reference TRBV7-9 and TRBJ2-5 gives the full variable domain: DTGVSQNPRHKITKRGQNVTFRCDPISEHNRLYWYRQTLGQGPEFLTYFQNEAQLEKSRLLSDRFSAERPKGSFSTLEIQRTEQGDSAMYLCASSFPAGLETQYFGPGTRLLVL.

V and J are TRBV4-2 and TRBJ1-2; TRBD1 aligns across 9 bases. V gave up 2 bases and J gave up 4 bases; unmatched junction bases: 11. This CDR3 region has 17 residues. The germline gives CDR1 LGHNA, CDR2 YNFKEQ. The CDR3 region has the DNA TGTGCCAGCAGCCAAAGGGACAGGGAAGGGGTCCTCTATGGCTACACCTTC. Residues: CASSQRDREGVLYGYTF.

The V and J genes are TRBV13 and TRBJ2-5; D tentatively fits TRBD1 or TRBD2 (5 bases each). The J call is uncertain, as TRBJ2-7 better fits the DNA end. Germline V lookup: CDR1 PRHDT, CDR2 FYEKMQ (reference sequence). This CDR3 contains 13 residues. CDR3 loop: CASSFGAPYEQYF. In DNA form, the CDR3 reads TGTGCCAGCAGCTTCGGGGCACCTTACGAGCAGTACTTC.

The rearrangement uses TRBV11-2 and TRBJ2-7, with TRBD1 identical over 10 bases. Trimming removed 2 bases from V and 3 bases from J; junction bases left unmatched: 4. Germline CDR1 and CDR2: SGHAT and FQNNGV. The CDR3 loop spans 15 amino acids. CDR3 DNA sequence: TGTGCCAGCAGCTTAAGGACAGGGGGACTCTACGAGCAGTACTTC. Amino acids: CASSLRTGGLYEQYF.

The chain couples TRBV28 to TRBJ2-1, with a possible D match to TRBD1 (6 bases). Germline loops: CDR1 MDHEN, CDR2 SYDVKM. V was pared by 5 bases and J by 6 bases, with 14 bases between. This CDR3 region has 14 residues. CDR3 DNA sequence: TGTGCCAGCAGTCCTACAGGGACCCGCAATGAGCAGTTCTTC. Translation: CASSPTGTRNEQFF.

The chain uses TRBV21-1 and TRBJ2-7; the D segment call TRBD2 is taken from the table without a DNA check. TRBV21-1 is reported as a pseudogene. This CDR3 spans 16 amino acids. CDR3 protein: CASRGATSGRPYEQYF. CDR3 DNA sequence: TGTGCCAGCAGGGGCGCGACTAGCGGGAGACCCTACGAGCAGTACTTC.

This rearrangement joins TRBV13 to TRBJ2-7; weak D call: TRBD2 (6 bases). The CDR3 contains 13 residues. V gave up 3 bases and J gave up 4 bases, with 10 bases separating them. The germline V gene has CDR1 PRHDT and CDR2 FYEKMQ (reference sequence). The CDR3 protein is CASSLTGAYEQYF. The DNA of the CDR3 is TGTGCCAGCAGCTTGACGGGAGCATACGAGCAGTACTTC.

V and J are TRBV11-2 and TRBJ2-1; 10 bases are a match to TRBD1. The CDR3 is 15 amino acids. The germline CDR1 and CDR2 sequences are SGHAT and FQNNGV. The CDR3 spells CAGDRGPPRVNEQFF. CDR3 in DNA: TGTGCGGGGGACAGGGGACCCCCACGTGTCAATGAGCAGTTCTTC.

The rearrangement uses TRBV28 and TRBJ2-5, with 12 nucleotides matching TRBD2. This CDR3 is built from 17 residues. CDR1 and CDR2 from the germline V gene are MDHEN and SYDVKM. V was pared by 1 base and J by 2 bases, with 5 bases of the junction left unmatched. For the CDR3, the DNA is TGTGCCAGCAGTTTATACCCCGGGACTAGCGGGCAAGAGACCCAGTACTTC. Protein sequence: CASSLYPGTSGQETQYF. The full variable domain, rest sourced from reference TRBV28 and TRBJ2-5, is DVKVTQSSRYLVKRTGEKVFLECVQDMDHENMFWYRQDPGLGLRLIYFSYDVKMKEKGDIPEGYSVSREKKERFSLILESASTNQTSMYLCASSLYPGTSGQETQYFGPGTRLLVL.

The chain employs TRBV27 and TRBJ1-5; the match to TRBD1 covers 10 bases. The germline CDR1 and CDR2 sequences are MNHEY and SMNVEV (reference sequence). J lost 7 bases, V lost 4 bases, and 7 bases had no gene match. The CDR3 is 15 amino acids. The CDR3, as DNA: TGTGCCAGCAGTTCCGGGACAGGGGTATTACAGCCCCAGCATTTT. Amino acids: CASSSGTGVLQPQHF.

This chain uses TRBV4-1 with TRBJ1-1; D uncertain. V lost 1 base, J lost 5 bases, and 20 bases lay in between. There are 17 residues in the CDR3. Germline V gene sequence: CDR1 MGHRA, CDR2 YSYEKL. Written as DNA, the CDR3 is TGCGCCAGCAGCCAAGTTAAGGGCGTTGGCCGGGGAACTGAAGCTTTCTTT. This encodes CASSQVKGVGRGTEAFF.

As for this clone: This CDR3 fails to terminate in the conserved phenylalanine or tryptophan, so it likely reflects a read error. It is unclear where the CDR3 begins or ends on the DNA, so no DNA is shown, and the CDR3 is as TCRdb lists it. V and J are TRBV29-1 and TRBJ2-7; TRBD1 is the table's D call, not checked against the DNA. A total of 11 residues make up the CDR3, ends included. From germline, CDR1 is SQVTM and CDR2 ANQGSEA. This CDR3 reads CSVEDRQGLVL.

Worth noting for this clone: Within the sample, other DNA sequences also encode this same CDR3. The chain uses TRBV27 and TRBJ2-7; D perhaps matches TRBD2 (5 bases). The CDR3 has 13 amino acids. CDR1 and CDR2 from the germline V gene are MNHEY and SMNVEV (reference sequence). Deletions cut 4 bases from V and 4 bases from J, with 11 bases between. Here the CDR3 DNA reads TGTGCCAGCAGTTCGGACTCTTCGTACGAGCAGTACTTC. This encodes CASSSDSSYEQYF.

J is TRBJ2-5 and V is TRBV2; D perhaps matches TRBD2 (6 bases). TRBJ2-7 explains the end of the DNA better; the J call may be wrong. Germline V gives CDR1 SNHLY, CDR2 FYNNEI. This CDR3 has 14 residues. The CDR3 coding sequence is TGTGCCAGCAGCCCGGGACGGGAGTACTACGAGCAGTACTTC. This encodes CASSPGREYYEQYF.

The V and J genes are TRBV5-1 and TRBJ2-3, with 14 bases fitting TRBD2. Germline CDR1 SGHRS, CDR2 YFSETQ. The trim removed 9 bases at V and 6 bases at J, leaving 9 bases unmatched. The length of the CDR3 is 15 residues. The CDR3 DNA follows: TGCGCCACCTCTGGACTAGCGGGAGGTTCGGATACGCAGTATTTT. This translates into CATSGLAGGSDTQYF. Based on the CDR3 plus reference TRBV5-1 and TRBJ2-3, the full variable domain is KAGVTQTPRYLIKTRGQQVTLSCSPISGHRSVSWYQQTPGQGLQFLFEYFSETQRNKGNFPGRFSGRQFSNSRSEMNVSTLELGDSALYLCATSGLAGGSDTQYFGPGTRLTVL.

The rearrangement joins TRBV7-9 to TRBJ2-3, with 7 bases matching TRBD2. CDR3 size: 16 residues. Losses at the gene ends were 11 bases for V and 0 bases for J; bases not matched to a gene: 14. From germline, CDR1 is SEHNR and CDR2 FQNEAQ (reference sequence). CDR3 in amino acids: CAYHALREISTDTQYF. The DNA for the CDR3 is TGTGCCTACCACGCGCTGCGGGAGATTAGCACAGATACGCAGTATTTT. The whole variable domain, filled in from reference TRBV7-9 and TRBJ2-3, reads DTGVSQNPRHKITKRGQNVTFRCDPISEHNRLYWYRQTLGQGPEFLTYFQNEAQLEKSRLLSDRFSAERPKGSFSTLEIQRTEQGDSAMYLCAYHALREISTDTQYFGPGTRLTVL.